This T cell receptor beta chain was retrieved from a study of cytomegalovirus exposure and HLA in healthy donors. General study results and limits: Reportedly, fewer N-insertions than the 666-donor mean appeared in an Asian-associated ancestry cluster in a later analysis. The investigators catalogued 160 or so TCR beta chains as cytomegalovirus-associated.

V was cut by 4 bases and J by 7 bases, with 11 bases left in between. CDR3 length: 13 amino acids. From germline, CDR1 is SGHTA and CDR2 FQGNSA. As to this clone: Antigen specificity is unknown.

Researchers ran the PCR with 60 Vbeta and 13 Jbeta primers. TCRdb keeps only in-frame clones here, not all; method: immunoSEQ multiplex PCR. The sample comprises under 200,000 clones, roughly 77% of which are singletons, and approximately 2.9% rests with the top ten. The V call is TRBV7-2, the J call TRBJ1-5; D remains unclear. The specimen sequenced was PBMCs. The clonotype originates from a woman aged 40 to 50 in good health and CMV-seropositive. The CDR3 sequence: CASSSGSEQPQHF. The CDR3 DNA is TGTGCCAGCAGCTCGGGGTCAGAACAGCCCCAGCATTTT. The full variable domain, rest sourced from reference TRBV7-2 and TRBJ1-5, is GAGVSQSPSNKVTEKGKDVELRCDPISGHTALYWYRQSLGQGLEFLIYFQGNSAPDKSGLPSDRFSAERTGGSVSTLTIQRTQQEDSAVYLCASSSGSEQPQHFGDGTRLSIL.